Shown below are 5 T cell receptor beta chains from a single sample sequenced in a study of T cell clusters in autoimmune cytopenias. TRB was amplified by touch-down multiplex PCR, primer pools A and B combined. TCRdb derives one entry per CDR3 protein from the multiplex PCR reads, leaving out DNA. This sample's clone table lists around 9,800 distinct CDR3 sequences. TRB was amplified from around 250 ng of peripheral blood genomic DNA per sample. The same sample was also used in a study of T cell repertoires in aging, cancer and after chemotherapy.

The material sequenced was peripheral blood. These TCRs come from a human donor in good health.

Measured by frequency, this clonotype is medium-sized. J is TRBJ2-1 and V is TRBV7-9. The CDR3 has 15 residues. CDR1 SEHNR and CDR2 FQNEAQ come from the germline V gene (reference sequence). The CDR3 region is CASSSKDSSYNEQFF.

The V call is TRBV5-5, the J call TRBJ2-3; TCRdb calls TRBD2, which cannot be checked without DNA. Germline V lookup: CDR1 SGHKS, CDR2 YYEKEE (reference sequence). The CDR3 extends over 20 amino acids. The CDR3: CASSLVGGTSGGASTDTQYF.

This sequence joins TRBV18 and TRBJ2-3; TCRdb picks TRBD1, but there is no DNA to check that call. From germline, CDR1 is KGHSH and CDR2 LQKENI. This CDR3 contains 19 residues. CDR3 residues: CASFTMEGVAGVLADTQYF. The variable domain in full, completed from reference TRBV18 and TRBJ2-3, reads NAGVMQNPRHLVRRRGQEARLRCSPMKGHSHVYWYRQLPEEGLKFMVYLQKENIIDESGMPKERFSAEFPKEGPSILRIQQVVRGDSAAYFCASFTMEGVAGVLADTQYFGPGTRLTVL.

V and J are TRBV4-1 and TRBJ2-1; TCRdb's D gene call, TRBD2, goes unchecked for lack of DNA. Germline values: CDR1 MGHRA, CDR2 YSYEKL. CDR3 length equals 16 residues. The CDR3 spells CASSQEKAGSYNEQFF.

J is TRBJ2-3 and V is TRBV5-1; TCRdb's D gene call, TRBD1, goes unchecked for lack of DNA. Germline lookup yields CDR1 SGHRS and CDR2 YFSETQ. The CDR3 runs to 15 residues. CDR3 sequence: CASSLGTVGLAVQYF.